These 29 T cell receptor beta chains were sequenced from one sample in a study of blood T cell repertoires in COVID-19. Using immunoSEQ multiplex PCR, the repertoire was profiled, and TCRdb retains in-frame clones only, with some absent. The repertoire includes 270,000 or so clones, approximately 90% of them detected once, and roughly 2.8% sits in the top ten. The source material was PBMCs or T cells enriched from blood (not recorded which). The source is a man in his forties who had been exposed to COVID-19.

The chain couples TRBV18 to TRBJ1-5, with no clear D. Trimming removed 1 base from V and 4 bases from J, with 8 bases in between. Germline values: CDR1 KGHSH, CDR2 LQKENI. The CDR3 runs 14 residues. CDR3: CASSPQEGNQPQHF. The CDR3 region has the DNA TGTGCCAGCTCACCACAGGAGGGTAATCAGCCCCAGCATTTT.

The chain combines TRBV4-2 with TRBJ1-2, with TRBD1 identical over 8 bases. The length of the CDR3 is 14 residues. With V trimmed by 4 bases and J by 8 bases, 9 bases remained unmatched. Germline CDR1 and CDR2: LGHNA and YNFKEQ. DNA of the CDR3: TGTGCCAGCAGCCCGGGACAGGCGTCAGGAGGCTACACCTTC. It codes for CASSPGQASGGYTF.

The chain joins TRBV29-1 to TRBJ2-2; TRBD2 might be the D (5 bases). From germline, CDR1 is SQVTM and CDR2 ANQGSEA. Deletions cut 4 bases from V and 6 bases from J, with 21 bases between. The CDR3 consists of 16 residues. The CDR3, as DNA: TGCAGCGTTGTGGACTTTCAAGCTAGCTCTCCCGGGGAGCTGTTTTTT. Translated: CSVVDFQASSPGELFF.

The chain is built from TRBV10-2 and TRBJ2-3, with D tentatively TRBD2 (7 bases). Trimming stripped 3 bases from V and 1 base from J, with 14 bases between. CDR1 WSHSY and CDR2 SAAADI come from the germline V gene. This CDR3 is 16 amino acids long. DNA for the CDR3: TGCGCCAGCAGTGAAGGGTGGGGGGGCCGCACAGATACGCAGTATTTT. This translates into CASSEGWGGRTDTQYF.

The chain uses TRBV10-3 and TRBJ2-7; 9 nucleotides line up with TRBD1. CDR1 is ENHRY, CDR2 SYGVKD, per germline. This CDR3 is 14 amino acids long. The V and J ends lost 10 bases and 3 bases, in that order; junction bases with no gene match: 10. CDR3 sequence: CATQSPGQGYEQYF. The CDR3 DNA follows: TGTGCCACCCAATCCCCGGGACAGGGCTACGAGCAGTACTTC.

This chain connects TRBV4-1 to TRBJ2-2, with D perhaps TRBD1 (6 bases). Trimming cost V 4 bases and J 1 base, with 16 bases left between them. The germline CDR1 and CDR2 sequences are MGHRA and YSYEKL. This CDR3 comprises 17 residues. CDR3 bases: TGCGCCAGCAGCCCACTTTTAAACAGGGAGAACACCGGGGAGCTGTTTTTT. It is translated as CASSPLLNRENTGELFF.

The genes are TRBV3-1 (or the pseudogene TRBV3-2) and TRBJ1-3; no definite D call. The germline V gene encodes CDR1 LGHDT and CDR2 YNNKEL (reference sequence). Trimming stripped 5 bases from V and 2 bases from J, with 10 bases between. The CDR3 loop spans 14 amino acids. The CDR3 sequence is CASSSSFAGNTIYF. In DNA, the CDR3 is TGTGCCAGCAGCTCCAGTTTCGCTGGAAACACCATATATTTT.

In this sample, this clone turned up once. V usage is TRBV7-6 and J usage is TRBJ2-3; possibly TRBD2 for D (6 bases). The CDR3 extends over 16 amino acids. From germline, CDR1 is SGHVS and CDR2 FNYEAQ. The V and J ends lost 5 bases and 4 bases respectively, with 19 bases between them. Written as DNA, the CDR3 is TGTGCCAGCAGCCCCCGGGACTCTCATACTTCAGATACGCAGTATTTT. Its protein product is CASSPRDSHTSDTQYF.

The chain joins TRBV5-1 to TRBJ2-5; TRBD1 aligns across 9 bases. This CDR3 contains 13 residues. V lost 6 bases to trimming and J lost 8 bases; unmatched junction nucleotides: 8. Germline CDR1 reads SGHRS; CDR2 reads YFSETQ. The CDR3 nucleotides read TGCGCCAGCACAGTTGGGGACAGGGAAACCCAGTACTTC. It encodes CASTVGDRETQYF.

This clone was seen a single time. V gene TRBV29-1 combines with J gene TRBJ1-1, with D perhaps TRBD1 (5 bases). Germline CDR1 SQVTM, CDR2 ANQGSEA. The CDR3 is 13 amino acids. V was pared by 7 bases and J by 4 bases, with 16 bases between. CDR3 in amino acids: CSGGGFQSTEAFF. CDR3 nucleotide sequence: TGCAGCGGCGGGGGGTTCCAGAGCACTGAAGCTTTCTTT.

The chain couples TRBV6-1 to TRBJ1-1; D gene uncertain. The V end lost 3 bases, the J end lost 0 bases, and 11 bases lay between the germline ends. Germline CDR1 is MNHNS and CDR2 is SASEGT. This CDR3 spans 15 amino acids. CDR3: CASSEVRGMNTEAFF. The DNA of the CDR3 is TGTGCCAGCAGTGAGGTGAGAGGCATGAACACTGAAGCTTTCTTT.

CDR3 coding DNA: TGTGCCAGCAGTGAATTGATAGGGACTAGCACATACAATGAGCAGTTCTTC. It yields the protein CASSELIGTSTYNEQFF. The V gene is TRBV2, the J gene TRBJ2-1; 9 bases are shared with TRBD2. Trimming took 2 bases from V and 4 from J; bases not matched to a gene: 9. Germline V CDR1 and CDR2: SNHLY, FYNNEI. The CDR3 runs to 17 residues.

This chain uses TRBV9 with TRBJ2-1; 12 bases agree with TRBD1. V lost 4 bases to trimming and J lost 3 bases; unmatched junction nucleotides: 17. The CDR3 has 20 residues. Germline-derived CDR1 and CDR2 are SGDLS and YYNGEE. The DNA of the CDR3 is TGTGCCAGCAGCCCCCCCGGGACAGGGGGCTTTAGCGGAATCTACAATGAGCAGTTCTTC. It yields the protein CASSPPGTGGFSGIYNEQFF.

This clone came up once. The chain carries TRBV14 and TRBJ2-2; 10 bases agree with TRBD1. The germline V gene has CDR1 SGHDN and CDR2 FVKESK. This CDR3 region has 13 residues. V dropped 8 bases and J dropped 4; count of bases not matched to a gene: 1. The CDR3 region has the DNA TGTGCCAGCGGGACAGGGGCCACCGGGGAGCTGTTTTTT. Translating gives CASGTGATGELFF. The full variable domain, completed using reference TRBV14 and TRBJ2-2, is EAGVTQFPSHSVIEKGQTVTLRCDPISGHDNLYWYRRVMGKEIKFLLHFVKESKQDESGMPNNRFLAERTGGTYSTLKVQPAELEDSGVYFCASGTGATGELFFGEGSRLTVL.

This sequence joins TRBV28 and TRBJ2-6; 7 positions agree with TRBD1. The CDR3 is made up of 16 amino acids. Germline CDR1 MDHEN, CDR2 SYDVKM. With V trimmed by 4 bases and J by 1 base, 4 bases remained unmatched. Written as DNA, the CDR3 is TGTGCCAGCAGTTCGACAGGGTCTTCTGGGGCCAACGTCCTGACTTTC. This encodes CASSSTGSSGANVLTF. The full variable domain, with the rest looked up from reference TRBV28 and TRBJ2-6, is DVKVTQSSRYLVKRTGEKVFLECVQDMDHENMFWYRQDPGLGLRLIYFSYDVKMKEKGDIPEGYSVSREKKERFSLILESASTNQTSMYLCASSSTGSSGANVLTFGAGSRLTVL.

This chain uses TRBV18 with TRBJ1-2; TRBD1 agrees at 9 bases. With V trimmed by 3 bases and J by 4 bases, 9 bases remained unmatched. Germline assignment: CDR1 KGHSH and CDR2 LQKENI. The CDR3 spans 16 residues. The CDR3 loop reads CASSPGTGSIGYGYTF. The DNA for the CDR3 is TGTGCCAGCTCACCGGGGACAGGGTCAATCGGCTATGGCTACACCTTC.

V is TRBV5-1 and J is TRBJ1-1; 12 bases line up with TRBD1. Germline CDR1 reads SGHRS; CDR2 reads YFSETQ. The CDR3 consists of 16 residues. Trimming took 4 bases from V and 1 from J; bases not matched to a gene: 5. CDR3 DNA: TGCGCCAGCAGCGGGACAGGGGGCCCGGCGAACACTGAAGCTTTCTTT. It encodes CASSGTGGPANTEAFF. Based on the CDR3 plus reference TRBV5-1 and TRBJ1-1, the full variable domain is KAGVTQTPRYLIKTRGQQVTLSCSPISGHRSVSWYQQTPGQGLQFLFEYFSETQRNKGNFPGRFSGRQFSNSRSEMNVSTLELGDSALYLCASSGTGGPANTEAFFGQGTRLTVV.

This clone was observed a few times. The J gene is TRBJ1-1, the V gene TRBV19; 10 positions match TRBD1. V lost 5 bases to trimming and J lost 3 bases; unmatched junction nucleotides: 6. Germline assignment: CDR1 LNHDA and CDR2 SQIVND (reference sequence). There are 15 residues in the CDR3. CDR3 bases: TGTGCCAGTAGTGTAACCGGGACAGGGGACACTGAAGCTTTCTTT. It specifies CASSVTGTGDTEAFF.

The rearrangement uses TRBV5-1 and TRBJ2-1; tentatively, D is TRBD2 (6 bases). Germline V gene data show CDR1 as SGHRS and CDR2 as YFSETQ. This CDR3 comprises 15 residues. The V and J ends lost 0 bases and 4 bases respectively, with 11 bases between them. In DNA form, the CDR3 reads TGCGCCAGCAGCTTGGCCGGGGGTGAGTACAATGAGCAGTTCTTC. This encodes CASSLAGGEYNEQFF.

V is TRBV15 and J is TRBJ1-6, with 8 bases identical to TRBD1. Trimming took 0 bases from V and 7 from J; bases not matched to a gene: 11. The length of the CDR3 is 18 residues. CDR1 is LNHNV and CDR2 is YYDKDF in the germline V gene (reference sequence). The CDR3 spells CATSRELSRTGSNSPLHF. In DNA form, the CDR3 reads TGTGCCACCAGCAGAGAATTGTCGCGGACAGGGAGCAATTCACCCCTCCACTTT.

The count of this clone is one. The gene calls are TRBV5-4 and TRBJ1-6; 7 positions match TRBD1. V lost 6 bases to trimming and J lost 10 bases; unmatched junction nucleotides: 13. Germline loops: CDR1 SGHNT, CDR2 YYREEE (reference sequence). This CDR3 region has 15 residues. In nucleotides, the CDR3 is TGTGCCAGCACCAACCAACAGGGGTGGAAATCACCCCTCCACTTT. Protein sequence: CASTNQQGWKSPLHF.

This chain joins TRBV28 and TRBJ1-5; possibly TRBD1 for D (5 bases). CDR3 length: 16 amino acids. Between the trimmed V and J ends, which lost 0 bases and 0 bases, there was a span of 9 bases. The germline V gene encodes CDR1 MDHEN and CDR2 SYDVKM. CDR3 sequence reads: CASSLWSGNSNQPQHF. The CDR3 nucleotides are TGTGCCAGCAGTTTATGGTCAGGGAATAGCAATCAGCCCCAGCATTTT.

This chain uses TRBV15 with TRBJ2-1; TRBD1 matches at 7 bases. With 6 bases clipped from V and 3 bases from J, the junction kept 14 bases outside the gene matches. Germline CDR1 LNHNV, CDR2 YYDKDF (reference sequence). The CDR3 runs 17 residues. The CDR3 nucleotides are TGTGCCACCAGAAAAAAACAGGGGTCAACTTTCTACAATGAGCAGTTCTTC. This codes for CATRKKQGSTFYNEQFF.

V usage is TRBV18 and J usage is TRBJ1-4, with 7 nucleotides matching TRBD1. The V gene end was trimmed by 4 bases and the J gene end by 8 bases; junction bases not matched to a gene: 7. The CDR3 is made up of 14 amino acids. The V gene's germline CDR1 is KGHSH and CDR2 LQKENI. The CDR3 bases are TGTGCCAGCTCACTCGACAGGGAATCGGAAAAACTGTTTTTT. Translating it yields CASSLDRESEKLFF.

V is TRBV3-1 (or the pseudogene TRBV3-2) and J is TRBJ1-3, with 8 nucleotides matching TRBD1. The CDR3 runs 17 residues. J lost 0 bases, V lost 3 bases, and 7 bases had no gene match. Germline V gene data show CDR1 as LGHDT and CDR2 as YNNKEL (reference sequence). The DNA of the CDR3 is TGTGCCAGCAGCCAGCACGGGACAGGCAACTCTGGAAACACCATATATTTT. Translation: CASSQHGTGNSGNTIYF.

The CDR3 nucleotides are TGTGCCAGCAGCGTAGGACTAGCGGGAGCCACAGATACGCAGTATTTT. As protein: CASSVGLAGATDTQYF. J is TRBJ2-3 and V is TRBV9; 12 nucleotides line up with TRBD2. Losses at the gene ends were 0 bases for V and 2 bases for J; bases not matched to a gene: 1. The CDR3 runs to 16 residues. The germline CDR1 and CDR2 sequences are SGDLS and YYNGEE.

The gene calls are TRBV21-1 and TRBJ2-7; the table's D call, TRBD2, was not checked against the DNA. TRBV21-1 counts as a pseudogene. This CDR3 comprises 16 residues. CDR3 protein: CASSKRGRRGKNEQYF. The DNA for the CDR3 is TGTGCCAGCAGCAAAAGGGGAAGGAGGGGAAAGAACGAGCAGTACTTC.

Only one count was recorded for this clone. The chain recombines TRBV19 with TRBJ2-1; 9 bases line up with TRBD2. The CDR3 length is 16 residues. V shed 10 bases and J 9 bases; nucleotides not matched to a gene: 19. The germline CDR1 and CDR2 sequences are LNHDA and SQIVND (reference sequence). This CDR3 reads CATYDLGSGSSSEQFF. In DNA form, the CDR3 reads TGTGCCACTTATGACTTAGGTAGCGGGAGTTCGTCTGAGCAGTTCTTC.

The J gene is TRBJ2-7, the V gene TRBV11-2; D not certain. Germline CDR1 and CDR2: SGHAT and FQNNGV. The CDR3 covers 14 residues. V gave up 1 base and J gave up 4 bases, with 11 bases separating them. The CDR3 here is CASSLAGTQYEQYF. As DNA, the CDR3 is TGTGCCAGCAGCTTAGCTGGCACGCAGTACGAGCAGTACTTC.